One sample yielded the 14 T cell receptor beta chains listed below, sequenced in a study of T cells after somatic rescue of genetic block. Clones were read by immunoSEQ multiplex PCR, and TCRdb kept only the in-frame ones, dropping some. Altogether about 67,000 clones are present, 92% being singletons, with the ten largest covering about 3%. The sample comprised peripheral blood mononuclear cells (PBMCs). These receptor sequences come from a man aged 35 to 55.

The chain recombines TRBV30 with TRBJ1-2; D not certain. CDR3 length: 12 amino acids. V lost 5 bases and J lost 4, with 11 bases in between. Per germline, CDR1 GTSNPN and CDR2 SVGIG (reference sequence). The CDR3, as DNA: TGTGCCTGGGCCACAGCCTCCTATGGCTACACCTTC. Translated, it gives CAWATASYGYTF.

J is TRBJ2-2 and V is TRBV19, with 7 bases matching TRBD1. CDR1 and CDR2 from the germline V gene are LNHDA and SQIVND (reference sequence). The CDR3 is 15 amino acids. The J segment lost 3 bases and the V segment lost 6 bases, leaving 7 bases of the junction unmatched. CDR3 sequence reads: CASRGAGGYTGELFF. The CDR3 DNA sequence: TGTGCCAGTAGGGGGGCAGGGGGATACACCGGGGAGCTGTTTTTT.

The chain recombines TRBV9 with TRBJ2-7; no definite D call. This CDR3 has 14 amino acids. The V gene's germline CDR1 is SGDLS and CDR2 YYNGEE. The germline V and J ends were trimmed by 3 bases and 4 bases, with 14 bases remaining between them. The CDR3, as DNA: TGTGCCAGCAGCGATGGGTCAGCAGAATACGAGCAGTACTTC. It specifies CASSDGSAEYEQYF. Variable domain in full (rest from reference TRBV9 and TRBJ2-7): DSGVTQTPKHLITATGQRVTLRCSPRSGDLSVYWYQQSLDQGLQFLIQYYNGEERAKGNILERFSAQQFPDLHSELNLSSLELGDSALYFCASSDGSAEYEQYFGPGTRLTVT.

The CDR3 nucleotides read TGTGCCAGCAGCTCGGGTGGGCGGACTTTCTACGAGCAGTACTTC. It encodes CASSSGGRTFYEQYF. The chain employs TRBV11-2 and TRBJ2-7, with a tentative D call TRBD2 (5 bases). Per the germline V gene, CDR1 is SGHAT and CDR2 is FQNNGV. V dropped 4 bases and J dropped 3 bases, with 16 bases sitting between them. The CDR3 has 15 amino acids.

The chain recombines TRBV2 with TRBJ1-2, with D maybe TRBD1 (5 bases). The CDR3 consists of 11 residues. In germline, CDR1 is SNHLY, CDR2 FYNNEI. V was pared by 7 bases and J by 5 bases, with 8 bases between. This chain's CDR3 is CASNGHYGYTF. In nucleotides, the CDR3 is TGTGCCAGCAATGGACATTATGGCTACACCTTC.

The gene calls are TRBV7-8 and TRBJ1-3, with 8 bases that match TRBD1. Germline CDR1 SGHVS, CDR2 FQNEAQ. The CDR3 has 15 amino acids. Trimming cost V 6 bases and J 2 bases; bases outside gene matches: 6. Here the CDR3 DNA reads TGTGCCAGCAGACCTATGGACAGGGCTGGAAACACCATATATTTT. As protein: CASRPMDRAGNTIYF.

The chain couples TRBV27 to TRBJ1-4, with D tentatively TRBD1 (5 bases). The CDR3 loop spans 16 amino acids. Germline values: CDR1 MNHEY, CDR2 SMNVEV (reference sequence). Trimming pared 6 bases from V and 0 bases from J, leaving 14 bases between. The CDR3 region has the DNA TGTGCCAGCAGCCCGCCGGGGGGGGCAACTAATGAAAAACTGTTTTTT. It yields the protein CASSPPGGATNEKLFF.

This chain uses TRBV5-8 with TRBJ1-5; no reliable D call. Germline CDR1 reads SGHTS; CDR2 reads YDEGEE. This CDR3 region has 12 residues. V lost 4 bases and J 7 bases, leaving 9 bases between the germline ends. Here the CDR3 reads CASSPAAQPQHF. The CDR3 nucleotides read TGTGCCAGCAGCCCCGCAGCCCAGCCCCAGCATTTT. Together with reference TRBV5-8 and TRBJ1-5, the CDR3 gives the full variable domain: EAGVTQSPTHLIKTRGQQATLRCSPISGHTSVYWYQQALGLGLQFLLWYDEGEERNRGNFPPRFSGRQFPNYSSELNVNALELEDSALYLCASSPAAQPQHFGDGTRLSIL.

CDR3 DNA: TGTGCCAGCAGCCTCTCGGGGGCGGGGGAGCAGTACTTC. Translation: CASSLSGAGEQYF. The V call is TRBV2, the J call TRBJ2-7, with D perhaps TRBD1 or TRBD2 (6 bases each). V dropped 6 bases and J dropped 7 bases, with 16 bases sitting between them. Germline-derived CDR1 and CDR2 are SNHLY and FYNNEI. The CDR3 length is 13 residues. Supplemented by reference TRBV2 and TRBJ2-7, the full variable domain reads EPEVTQTPSHQVTQMGQEVILRCVPISNHLYFYWYRQILGQKVEFLVSFYNNEISEKSEIFDDQFSVERPDGSNFTLKIRSTKLEDSAMYFCASSLSGAGEQYFGPGTRLTVT.

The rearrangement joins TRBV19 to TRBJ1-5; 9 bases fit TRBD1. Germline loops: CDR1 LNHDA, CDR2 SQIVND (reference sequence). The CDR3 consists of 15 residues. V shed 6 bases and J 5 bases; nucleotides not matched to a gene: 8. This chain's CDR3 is CASSQGDRDHQPQHF. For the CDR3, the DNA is TGTGCCAGTAGCCAAGGGGACAGGGACCATCAGCCCCAGCATTTT. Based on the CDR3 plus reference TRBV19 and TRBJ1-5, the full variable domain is DGGITQSPKYLFRKEGQNVTLSCEQNLNHDAMYWYRQDPGQGLRLIYYSQIVNDFQKGDIAEGYSVSREKKESFPLTVTSAQKNPTAFYLCASSQGDRDHQPQHFGDGTRLSIL.

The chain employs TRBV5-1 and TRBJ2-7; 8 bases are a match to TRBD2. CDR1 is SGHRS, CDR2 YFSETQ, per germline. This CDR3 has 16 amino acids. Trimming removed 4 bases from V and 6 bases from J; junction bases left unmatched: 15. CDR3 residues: CASSLESRSGGIEQYF. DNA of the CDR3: TGCGCCAGCAGCCTTGAGAGCCGAAGCGGGGGAATCGAGCAGTACTTC.

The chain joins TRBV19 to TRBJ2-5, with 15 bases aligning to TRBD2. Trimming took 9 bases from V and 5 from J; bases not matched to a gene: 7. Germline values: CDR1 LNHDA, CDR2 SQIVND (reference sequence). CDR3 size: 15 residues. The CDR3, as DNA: TGTGCCAGCCGGACTAGCGGGGGGGCCGGTGAGACCCAGTACTTC. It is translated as CASRTSGGAGETQYF.

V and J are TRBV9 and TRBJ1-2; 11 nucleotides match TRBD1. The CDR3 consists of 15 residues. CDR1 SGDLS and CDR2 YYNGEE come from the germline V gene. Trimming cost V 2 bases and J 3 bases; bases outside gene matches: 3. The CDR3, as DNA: TGTGCCAGCAGCGTCGGACAGGGGGCTTACTATGGCTACACCTTC. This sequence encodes CASSVGQGAYYGYTF. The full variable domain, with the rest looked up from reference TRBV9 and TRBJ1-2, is DSGVTQTPKHLITATGQRVTLRCSPRSGDLSVYWYQQSLDQGLQFLIQYYNGEERAKGNILERFSAQQFPDLHSELNLSSLELGDSALYFCASSVGQGAYYGYTFGSGTRLTVV.

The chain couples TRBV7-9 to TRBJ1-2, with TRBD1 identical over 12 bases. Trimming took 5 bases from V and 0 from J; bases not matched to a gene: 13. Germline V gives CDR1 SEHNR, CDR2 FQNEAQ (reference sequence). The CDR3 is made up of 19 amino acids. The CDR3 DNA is TGTGCCAGCAGCCTAAGCGCTCCGGGACAGGGGGCGGCTAACTATGGCTACACCTTC. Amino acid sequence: CASSLSAPGQGAANYGYTF.